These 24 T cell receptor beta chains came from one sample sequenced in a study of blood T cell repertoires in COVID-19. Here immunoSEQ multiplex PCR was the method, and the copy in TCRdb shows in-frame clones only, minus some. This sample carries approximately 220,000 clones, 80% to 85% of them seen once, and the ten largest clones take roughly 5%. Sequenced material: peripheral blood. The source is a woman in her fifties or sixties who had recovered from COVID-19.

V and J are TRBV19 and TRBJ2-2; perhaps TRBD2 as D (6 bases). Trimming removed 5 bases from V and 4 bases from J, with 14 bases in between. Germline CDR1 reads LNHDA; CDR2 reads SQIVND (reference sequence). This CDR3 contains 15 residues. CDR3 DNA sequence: TGTGCCAGTAGTCCCGCGGGACGGGGCACCGGGGAGCTGTTTTTT. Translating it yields CASSPAGRGTGELFF. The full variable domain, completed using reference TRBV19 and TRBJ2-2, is DGGITQSPKYLFRKEGQNVTLSCEQNLNHDAMYWYRQDPGQGLRLIYYSQIVNDFQKGDIAEGYSVSREKKESFPLTVTSAQKNPTAFYLCASSPAGRGTGELFFGEGSRLTVL.

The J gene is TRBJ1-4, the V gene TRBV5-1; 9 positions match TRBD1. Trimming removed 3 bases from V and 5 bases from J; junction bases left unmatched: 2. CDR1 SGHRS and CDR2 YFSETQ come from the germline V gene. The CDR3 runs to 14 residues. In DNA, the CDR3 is TGCGCCAGCAGCTCTGGGACAGGGAATGAAAAACTGTTTTTT. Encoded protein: CASSSGTGNEKLFF. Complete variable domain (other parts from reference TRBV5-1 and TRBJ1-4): KAGVTQTPRYLIKTRGQQVTLSCSPISGHRSVSWYQQTPGQGLQFLFEYFSETQRNKGNFPGRFSGRQFSNSRSEMNVSTLELGDSALYLCASSSGTGNEKLFFGSGTQLSVL.

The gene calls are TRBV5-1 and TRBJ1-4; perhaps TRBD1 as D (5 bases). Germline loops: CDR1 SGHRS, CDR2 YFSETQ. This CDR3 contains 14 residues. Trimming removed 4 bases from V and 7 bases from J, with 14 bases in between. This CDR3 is CASSLGDWGEKLFF. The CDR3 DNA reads TGCGCCAGCAGCCTTGGGGACTGGGGTGAAAAACTGTTTTTT.

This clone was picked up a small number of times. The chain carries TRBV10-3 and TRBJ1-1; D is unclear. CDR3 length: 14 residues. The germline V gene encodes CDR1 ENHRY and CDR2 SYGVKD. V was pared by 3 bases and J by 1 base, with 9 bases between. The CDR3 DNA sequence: TGTGCCATCAGTGACCGCGCGGGGAACACTGAAGCTTTCTTT. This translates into CAISDRAGNTEAFF.

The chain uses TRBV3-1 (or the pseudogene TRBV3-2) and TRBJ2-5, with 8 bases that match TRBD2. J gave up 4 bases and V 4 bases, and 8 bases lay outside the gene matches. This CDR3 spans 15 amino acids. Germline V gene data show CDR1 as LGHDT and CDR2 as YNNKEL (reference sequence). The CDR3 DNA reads TGTGCCAGCAGCCTGATCCCTAGCGGGCGAGAGACCCAGTACTTC. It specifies CASSLIPSGRETQYF.

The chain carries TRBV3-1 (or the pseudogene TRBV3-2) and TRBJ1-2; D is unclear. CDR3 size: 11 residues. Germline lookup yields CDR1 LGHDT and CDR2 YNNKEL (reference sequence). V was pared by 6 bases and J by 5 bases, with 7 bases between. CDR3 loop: CASRGEYGYTF. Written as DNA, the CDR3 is TGTGCCAGCAGAGGAGAATATGGCTACACCTTC.

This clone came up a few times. CDR3 in amino acids: CASSQDRDEKLFF. CDR3 nucleotides: TGTGCCAGCAGCCAGGACAGAGATGAAAAACTGTTTTTT. The chain couples TRBV3-1 (or the pseudogene TRBV3-2) to TRBJ1-4, with TRBD1 as a possible D gene (6 bases). The V end lost 3 bases, the J end lost 6 bases, and 8 bases lay between the germline ends. This CDR3 spans 13 amino acids. Looked up from germline, CDR1 is LGHDT and CDR2 is YNNKEL (reference sequence).

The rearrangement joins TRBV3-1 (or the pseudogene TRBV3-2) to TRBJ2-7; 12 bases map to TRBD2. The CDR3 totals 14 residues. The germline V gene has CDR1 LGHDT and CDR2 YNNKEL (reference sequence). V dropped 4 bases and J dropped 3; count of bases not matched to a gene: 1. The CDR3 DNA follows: TGTGCCAGCAGCCCGGGACTAGCGGGCTACGAGCAGTACTTC. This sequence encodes CASSPGLAGYEQYF.

CDR3 residues: CASSPQSSGTGDWRGYTF. Here the CDR3 DNA reads TGCGCCAGCAGCCCACAATCCTCCGGGACAGGGGATTGGCGGGGCTACACCTTC. This rearrangement joins TRBV5-1 to TRBJ1-2; TRBD1 agrees at 10 bases. V was clipped by 4 bases and J by 8 bases; unmatched bases: 20. The germline CDR1 and CDR2 sequences are SGHRS and YFSETQ. The CDR3 is 18 amino acids.

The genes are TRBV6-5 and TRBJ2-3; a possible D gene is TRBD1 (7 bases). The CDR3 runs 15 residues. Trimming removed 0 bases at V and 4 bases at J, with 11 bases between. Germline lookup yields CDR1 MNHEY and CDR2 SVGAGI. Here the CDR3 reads CASSYSRDRSDTQYF. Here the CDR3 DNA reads TGTGCCAGCAGTTACTCGCGGGACAGATCAGATACGCAGTATTTT.

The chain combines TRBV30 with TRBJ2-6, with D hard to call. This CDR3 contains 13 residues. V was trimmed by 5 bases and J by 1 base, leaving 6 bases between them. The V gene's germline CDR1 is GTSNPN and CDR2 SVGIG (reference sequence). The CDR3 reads CAWRSSGANVLTF. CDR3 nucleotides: TGTGCCTGGCGGAGTTCTGGGGCCAACGTCCTGACTTTC. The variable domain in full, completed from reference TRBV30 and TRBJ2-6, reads SQTIHQWPATLVQPVGSPLSLECTVEGTSNPNLYWYRQAAGRGLQLLFYSVGIGQISSEVPQNLSASRPQDRQFILSSKKLLLSDSGFYLCAWRSSGANVLTFGAGSRLTVL.

CDR3 DNA sequence: TGTGCCAGCAGCTCCCCGTCTTATAGCGGGGGGGCCTACAATGAGCAGTTCTTC. Amino acid sequence: CASSSPSYSGGAYNEQFF. The chain joins TRBV7-9 to TRBJ2-1; 11 bases are shared with TRBD2. The V segment lost 4 bases and the J segment 2 bases; nucleotides outside the gene matches: 10. The CDR3 sequence is 18 residues long. CDR1 and CDR2 (germline): SEHNR, FQNEAQ (reference sequence).

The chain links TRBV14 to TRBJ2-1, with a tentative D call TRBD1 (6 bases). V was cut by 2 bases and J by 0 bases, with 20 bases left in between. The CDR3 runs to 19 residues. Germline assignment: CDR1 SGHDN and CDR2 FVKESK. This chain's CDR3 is CASSQPYGSTGSSYNEQFF. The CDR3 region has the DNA TGTGCCAGCAGCCAACCCTATGGGAGTACAGGGAGCTCCTACAATGAGCAGTTCTTC.

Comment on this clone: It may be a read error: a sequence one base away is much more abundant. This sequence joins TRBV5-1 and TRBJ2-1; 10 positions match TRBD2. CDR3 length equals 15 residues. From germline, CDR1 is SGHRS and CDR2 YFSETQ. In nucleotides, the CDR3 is TGCACCAGCAGCTTGAGCGGGGGGGCTAGCAATGAGCAGTTCTTC. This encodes CTSSLSGGASNEQFF.

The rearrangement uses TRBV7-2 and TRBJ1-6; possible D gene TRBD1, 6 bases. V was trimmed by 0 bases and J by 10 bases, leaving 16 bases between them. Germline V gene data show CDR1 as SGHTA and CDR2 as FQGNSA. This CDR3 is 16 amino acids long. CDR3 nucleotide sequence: TGTGCCAGCAGCTTAGCGTGGGGAGGGGACAACTCACCCCTCCACTTT. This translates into CASSLAWGGDNSPLHF.

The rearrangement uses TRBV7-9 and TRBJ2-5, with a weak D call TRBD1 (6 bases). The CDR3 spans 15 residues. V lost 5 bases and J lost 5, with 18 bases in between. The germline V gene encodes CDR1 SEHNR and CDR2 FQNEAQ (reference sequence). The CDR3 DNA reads TGTGCCAGCAGCACTTGGAGCAGGGGAAGGGAGACCCAGTACTTC. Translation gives CASSTWSRGRETQYF. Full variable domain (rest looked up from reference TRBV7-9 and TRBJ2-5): DTGVSQNPRHKITKRGQNVTFRCDPISEHNRLYWYRQTLGQGPEFLTYFQNEAQLEKSRLLSDRFSAERPKGSFSTLEIQRTEQGDSAMYLCASSTWSRGRETQYFGPGTRLLVL.

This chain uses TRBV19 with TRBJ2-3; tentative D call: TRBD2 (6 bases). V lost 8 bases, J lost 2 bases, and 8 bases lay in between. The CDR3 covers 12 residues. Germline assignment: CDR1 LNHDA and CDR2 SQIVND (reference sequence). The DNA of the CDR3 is TGTGCCAGTTCGGGGGACACAGATACGCAGTATTTT. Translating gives CASSGDTDTQYF.

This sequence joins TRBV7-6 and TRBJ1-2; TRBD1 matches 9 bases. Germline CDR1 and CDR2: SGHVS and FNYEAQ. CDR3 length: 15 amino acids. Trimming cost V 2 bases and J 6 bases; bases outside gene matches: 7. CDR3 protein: CASSLTATGGDGYTF. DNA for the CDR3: TGTGCCAGCAGCTTAACCGCGACAGGGGGGGATGGCTACACCTTC.

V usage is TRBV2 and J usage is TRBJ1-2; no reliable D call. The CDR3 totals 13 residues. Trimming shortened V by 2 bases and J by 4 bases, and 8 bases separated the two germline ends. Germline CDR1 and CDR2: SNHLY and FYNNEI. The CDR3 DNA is TGTGCCAGCAGTGAAACAGCTGGCTATGGCTACACCTTC. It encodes CASSETAGYGYTF.

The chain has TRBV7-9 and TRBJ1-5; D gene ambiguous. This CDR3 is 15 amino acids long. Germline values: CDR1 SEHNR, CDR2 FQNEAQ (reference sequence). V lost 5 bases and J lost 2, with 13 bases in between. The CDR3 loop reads CASSPDPAGNQPQHF. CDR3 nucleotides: TGTGCCAGCAGCCCAGACCCTGCGGGCAATCAGCCCCAGCATTTT.

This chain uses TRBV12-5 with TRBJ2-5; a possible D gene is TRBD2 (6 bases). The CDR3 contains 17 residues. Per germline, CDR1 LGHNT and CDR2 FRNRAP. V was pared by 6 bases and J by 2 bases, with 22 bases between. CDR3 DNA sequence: TGTGCTAGTGGCTGGGTCGTAGGCGGGAAAGCTCAAGAGACCCAGTACTTC. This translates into CASGWVVGGKAQETQYF.

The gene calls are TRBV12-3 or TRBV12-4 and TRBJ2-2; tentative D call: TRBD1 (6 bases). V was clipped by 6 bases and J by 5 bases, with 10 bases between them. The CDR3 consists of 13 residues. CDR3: CASRRTETGELFF. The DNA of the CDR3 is TGTGCCAGCAGGAGGACAGAAACCGGGGAGCTGTTTTTT.

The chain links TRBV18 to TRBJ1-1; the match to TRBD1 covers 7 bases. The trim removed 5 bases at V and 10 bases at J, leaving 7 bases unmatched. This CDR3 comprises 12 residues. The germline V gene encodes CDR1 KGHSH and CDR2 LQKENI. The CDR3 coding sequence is TGTGCCAGCTCATCTACAGGGGTGAGAGCTTTCTTT. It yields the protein CASSSTGVRAFF. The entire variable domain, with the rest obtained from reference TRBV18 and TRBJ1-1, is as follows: NAGVMQNPRHLVRRRGQEARLRCSPMKGHSHVYWYRQLPEEGLKFMVYLQKENIIDESGMPKERFSAEFPKEGPSILRIQQVVRGDSAAYFCASSSTGVRAFFGQGTRLTVV.

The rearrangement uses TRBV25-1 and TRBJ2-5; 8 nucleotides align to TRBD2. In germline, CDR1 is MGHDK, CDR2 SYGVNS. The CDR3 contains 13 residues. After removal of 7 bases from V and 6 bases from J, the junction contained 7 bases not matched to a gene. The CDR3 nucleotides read TGTGCCAGCATTTGCGGGGGGCCAAAGACCCAGTACTTC. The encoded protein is CASICGGPKTQYF.